These T cell receptor beta chains were read from a single sample in a study of blood T cell repertoires in COVID-19. The method was immunoSEQ multiplex PCR; TCRdb's version includes in-frame clones alone and lacks a portion of them. The sample has 25,000 to 35,000 clones, just over 90% seen once. The specimen sequenced was peripheral blood. The source of these receptors is a man in his fifties with active COVID-19. Both conserved end residues are part of each CDR3. The D gene is left open where the match is weak. Size is omitted from some rows. Given values are once, few, many or a class for expanded clones.

clone size: NA
J gene: TRBJ2-3
D gene: TRBD2
V gene: TRBV28
CDR3 protein: CASSYSGSEDTQYF
CDR3 DNA: TGTGCCAGCAGTTACAGCGGGAGCGAAGATACGCAGTATTTT

clone size: once
J gene: TRBJ2-7
D gene: TRBD2
V gene: TRBV27
CDR3 protein: CASSLGGGGPYEQYF
CDR3 DNA: TGTGCCAGCAGTTTAGGCGGGGGGGGGCCCTACGAGCAGTACTTC

clone size: NA
J gene: TRBJ2-5
D gene: TRBD2
V gene: TRBV3-1/TRBV3-2
CDR3 protein: CASSQDVGTSGKETQYF
CDR3 DNA: TGTGCCAGCAGCCAAGATGTCGGGACTAGCGGGAAAGAGACCCAGTACTTC

clone size: NA
J gene: TRBJ2-1
D gene: NA
V gene: TRBV21-1
CDR3 protein: CASSKWAAFAVYNEQFF
CDR3 DNA: TGTGCCAGCAGCAAATGGGCAGCCTTTGCTGTCTACAATGAGCAGTTCTTC

clone size: NA
J gene: TRBJ2-7
D gene: TRBD1
V gene: TRBV10-2
CDR3 protein: CASTRDRVYEQYF
CDR3 DNA: TGCGCCAGCACGCGGGACAGGGTCTACGAGCAGTACTTC

clone size: NA
J gene: TRBJ2-5
D gene: TRBD2
V gene: TRBV11-2
CDR3 protein: CASSPSSGGHQETQYF
CDR3 DNA: TGTGCCAGCAGCCCATCTAGCGGGGGACACCAAGAGACCCAGTACTTC

clone size: once
J gene: TRBJ1-2
D gene: NA
V gene: TRBV21-1
CDR3 protein: CASSAGQGLHYGYTF
CDR3 DNA: TGTGCCAGCAGCGCGGGACAGGGGTTACACTATGGCTACACCTTC

clone size: NA
J gene: TRBJ2-7
D gene: TRBD2
V gene: TRBV6-1
CDR3 protein: CASSEANRAGGQRGEQYF
CDR3 DNA: TGTGCCAGCAGTGAAGCAAATCGAGCGGGAGGGCAGCGGGGCGAGCAGTACTTC

clone size: NA
J gene: TRBJ2-3
D gene: NA
V gene: TRBV15
CDR3 protein: CATSRGMSTDTQYF
CDR3 DNA: TGTGCCACCAGCAGAGGTATGTCCACAGATACGCAGTATTTT

clone size: NA
J gene: TRBJ1-5
D gene: NA
V gene: TRBV2
CDR3 protein: CASSEALGGIYQPQHF
CDR3 DNA: TGTGCCAGCAGTGAAGCGCTCGGGGGGATTTATCAGCCCCAGCATTTT

clone size: NA
J gene: TRBJ2-5
D gene: TRBD2
V gene: TRBV7-3
CDR3 protein: CASGNGGAGETQYF
CDR3 DNA: TGTGCCAGCGGTAACGGGGGGGCCGGTGAGACCCAGTACTTC

clone size: NA
J gene: TRBJ2-2
D gene: TRBD1
V gene: TRBV6-5
CDR3 protein: CASSYSTGGTGELFF
CDR3 DNA: TGTGCCAGCAGTTACTCAACAGGGGGCACCGGGGAGCTGTTTTTT

clone size: NA
J gene: TRBJ2-7
D gene: TRBD1
V gene: TRBV19
CDR3 protein: CASSYTGGGGYEQYF
CDR3 DNA: TGTGCCAGTAGTTATACAGGGGGCGGAGGCTACGAGCAGTACTTC

clone size: NA
J gene: TRBJ1-1
D gene: TRBD1
V gene: TRBV11-3
CDR3 protein: CASSQPTGVIPEAFF
CDR3 DNA: TGTGCCAGCAGCCAGCCCACAGGGGTGATTCCTGAAGCTTTCTTT

clone size: NA
J gene: TRBJ2-2
D gene: NA
V gene: TRBV4-2
CDR3 protein: CASSQDSRTYSPNTGELFF
CDR3 DNA: TGTGCCAGCAGCCAAGATTCGAGGACTTACTCCCCTAACACCGGGGAGCTGTTTTTT

clone size: NA
J gene: TRBJ2-7
D gene: TRBD2
V gene: TRBV15
CDR3 protein: CATSRDHHLAGNYEQYF
CDR3 DNA: TGTGCCACCAGCAGAGATCATCACCTAGCGGGAAACTACGAGCAGTACTTC

clone size: NA
J gene: TRBJ2-7
D gene: TRBD1
V gene: TRBV24-1
CDR3 protein: CANDPGTAESFYEQYF
CDR3 DNA: TGTGCCAACGACCCAGGGACAGCCGAATCCTTCTACGAGCAGTACTTC

clone size: once
J gene: TRBJ2-4
D gene: TRBD1
V gene: TRBV5-6
CDR3 protein: CASSWDRGGIQYF
CDR3 DNA: TGTGCCAGCAGCTGGGACAGGGGAGGCATTCAGTACTTC

clone size: NA
J gene: TRBJ1-6
D gene: NA
V gene: TRBV2
CDR3 protein: CASSPRTDSGSPLHF
CDR3 DNA: TGTGCCAGCAGTCCTAGGACGGACTCGGGATCACCCCTCCACTTT

clone size: NA
J gene: TRBJ2-7
D gene: NA
V gene: TRBV6-5
CDR3 protein: CASRTGRSYEQYF
CDR3 DNA: TGTGCCAGCCGTACGGGAAGATCCTACGAGCAGTACTTC

clone size: NA
J gene: TRBJ2-3
D gene: NA
V gene: TRBV5-1
CDR3 protein: CASSLDGGGTDTQYF
CDR3 DNA: TGCGCCAGCAGCTTGGATGGCGGGGGCACAGATACGCAGTATTTT

clone size: NA
J gene: TRBJ1-1
D gene: NA
V gene: TRBV6-5
CDR3 protein: CASRLKLNTEAFF
CDR3 DNA: TGTGCCAGCAGACTAAAGTTGAACACTGAAGCTTTCTTT

clone size: NA
J gene: TRBJ1-1
D gene: NA
V gene: TRBV5-1
CDR3 protein: CASRSGLGVTEAFF
CDR3 DNA: TGCGCCAGCAGATCCGGACTAGGGGTCACTGAAGCTTTCTTT

clone size: NA
J gene: TRBJ1-1
D gene: NA
V gene: TRBV2
CDR3 protein: CASSDAGVGTEAFF
CDR3 DNA: TGTGCCAGCAGTGACGCAGGGGTGGGCACTGAAGCTTTCTTT

clone size: NA
J gene: TRBJ2-1
D gene: TRBD2
V gene: TRBV11-2
CDR3 protein: CASRQIAGAPYEQFF
CDR3 DNA: TGTGCCAGCAGACAGATAGCGGGAGCCCCCTATGAGCAGTTCTTC

clone size: NA
J gene: TRBJ1-1
D gene: TRBD1
V gene: TRBV28
CDR3 protein: CASSFTQGATEAFF
CDR3 DNA: TGTGCCAGCAGTTTTACACAGGGGGCCACTGAAGCTTTCTTT

clone size: NA
J gene: TRBJ1-2
D gene: TRBD1
V gene: TRBV25-1
CDR3 protein: CASRGQGLGTYGYTF
CDR3 DNA: TGTGCCAGCAGGGGACAGGGTTTGGGGACCTATGGCTACACCTTC

clone size: NA
J gene: TRBJ1-1
D gene: TRBD1
V gene: TRBV7-9
CDR3 protein: CASSPADRGRLRNTEAFF
CDR3 DNA: TGTGCCAGCAGCCCAGCGGACAGGGGGAGACTTCGGAACACTGAAGCTTTCTTT

clone size: NA
J gene: TRBJ2-7
D gene: NA
V gene: TRBV21-1
CDR3 protein: CASSKIVRTSGRTSYYEQYF
CDR3 DNA: TGTGCCAGCAGCAAAATCGTCCGGACTAGCGGGAGGACCTCATACTACGAGCAGTACTTC

clone size: NA
J gene: TRBJ2-7
D gene: NA
V gene: TRBV21-1
CDR3 protein: CASTVYEQYF
CDR3 DNA: TGTGCCAGCACCGTTTACGAGCAGTACTTC

clone size: NA
J gene: TRBJ2-7
D gene: NA
V gene: TRBV28
CDR3 protein: CASSLRGNEQYF
CDR3 DNA: TGTGCCAGCAGTTTAAGGGGGAACGAGCAGTACTTC

clone size: once
J gene: TRBJ1-6
D gene: NA
V gene: TRBV7-7
CDR3 protein: CASSLSRGQPLHF
CDR3 DNA: TGTGCCAGCAGCTTATCAAGGGGCCAGCCCCTCCACTTT

clone size: NA
J gene: TRBJ2-1
D gene: TRBD2
V gene: TRBV5-1
CDR3 protein: CASSLTSGGNNEQFF
CDR3 DNA: TGCGCCAGCAGCTTGACAAGCGGGGGGAACAATGAGCAGTTCTTC

clone size: NA
J gene: TRBJ2-1
D gene: TRBD1
V gene: TRBV6-4
CDR3 protein: CASSPTGQGHSNEQFF
CDR3 DNA: TGTGCCAGCAGTCCCACGGGACAGGGGCATTCTAATGAGCAGTTCTTC